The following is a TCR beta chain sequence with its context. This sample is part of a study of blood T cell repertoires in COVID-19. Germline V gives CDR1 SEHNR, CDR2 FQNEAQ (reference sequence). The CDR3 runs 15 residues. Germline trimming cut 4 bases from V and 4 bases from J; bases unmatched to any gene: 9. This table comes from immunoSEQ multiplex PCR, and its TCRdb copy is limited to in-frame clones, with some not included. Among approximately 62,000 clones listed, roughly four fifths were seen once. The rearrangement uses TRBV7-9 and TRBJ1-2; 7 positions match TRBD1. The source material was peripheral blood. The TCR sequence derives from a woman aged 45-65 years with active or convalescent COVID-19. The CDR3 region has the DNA TGTGCCAGCAGCTCAACCGGGACAGCAGTCTATGGCTACACCTTC. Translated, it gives CASSSTGTAVYGYTF.